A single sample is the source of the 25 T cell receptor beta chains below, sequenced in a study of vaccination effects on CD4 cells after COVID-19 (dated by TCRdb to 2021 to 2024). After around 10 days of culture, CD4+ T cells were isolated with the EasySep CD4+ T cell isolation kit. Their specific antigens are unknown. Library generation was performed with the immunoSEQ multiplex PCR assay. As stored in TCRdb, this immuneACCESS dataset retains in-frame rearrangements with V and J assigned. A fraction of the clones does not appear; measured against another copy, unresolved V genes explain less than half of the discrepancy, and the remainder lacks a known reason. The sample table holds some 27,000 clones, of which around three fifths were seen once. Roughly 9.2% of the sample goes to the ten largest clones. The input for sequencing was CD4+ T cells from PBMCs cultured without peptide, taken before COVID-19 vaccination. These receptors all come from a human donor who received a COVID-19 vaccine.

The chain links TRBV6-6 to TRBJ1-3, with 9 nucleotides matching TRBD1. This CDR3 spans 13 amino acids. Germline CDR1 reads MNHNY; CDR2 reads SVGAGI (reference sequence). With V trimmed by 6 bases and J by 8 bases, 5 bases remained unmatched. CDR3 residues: CASSQGQGYTIYF. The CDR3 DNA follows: TGTGCCAGCAGCCAGGGACAGGGCTACACCATATATTTT.

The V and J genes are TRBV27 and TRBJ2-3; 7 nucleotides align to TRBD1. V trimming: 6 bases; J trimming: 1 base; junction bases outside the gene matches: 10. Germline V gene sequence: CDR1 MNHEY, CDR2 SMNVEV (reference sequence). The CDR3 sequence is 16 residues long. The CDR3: CASSPTGSERTDTQYF. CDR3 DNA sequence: TGTGCCAGCAGCCCGACAGGGAGCGAACGCACAGATACGCAGTATTTT.

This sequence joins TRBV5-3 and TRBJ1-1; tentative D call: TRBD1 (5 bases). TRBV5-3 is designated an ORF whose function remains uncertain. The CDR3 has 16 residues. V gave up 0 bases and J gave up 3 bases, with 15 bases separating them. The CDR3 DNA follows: TGTGCCAGAAGCTTGGGGGGGAGCTCTGGGGACACTGAAGCTTTCTTT. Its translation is CARSLGGSSGDTEAFF.

This chain's CDR3 is CASYPAGENIQYF. CDR3 coding DNA: TGTGCCAGCTATCCAGCGGGGGAAAACATTCAGTACTTC. The chain joins TRBV28 to TRBJ2-4; the match to TRBD2 covers 8 bases. The J segment lost 5 bases and the V segment lost 8 bases, leaving 5 bases of the junction unmatched. The germline V gene encodes CDR1 MDHEN and CDR2 SYDVKM. This CDR3 comprises 13 residues.

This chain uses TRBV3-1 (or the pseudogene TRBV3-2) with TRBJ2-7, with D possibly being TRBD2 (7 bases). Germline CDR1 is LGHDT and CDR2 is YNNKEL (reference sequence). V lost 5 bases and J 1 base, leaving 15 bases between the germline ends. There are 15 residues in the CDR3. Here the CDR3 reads CASSGGGGSSYEQYF. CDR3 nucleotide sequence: TGTGCCAGCAGCGGGGGAGGGGGGTCTTCCTACGAGCAGTACTTC.

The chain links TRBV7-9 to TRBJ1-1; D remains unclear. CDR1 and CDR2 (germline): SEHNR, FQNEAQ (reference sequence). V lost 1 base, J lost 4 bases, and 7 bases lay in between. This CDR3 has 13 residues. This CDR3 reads CASSLEVSTEAFF. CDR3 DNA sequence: TGTGCCAGCAGCTTAGAAGTATCCACTGAAGCTTTCTTT.

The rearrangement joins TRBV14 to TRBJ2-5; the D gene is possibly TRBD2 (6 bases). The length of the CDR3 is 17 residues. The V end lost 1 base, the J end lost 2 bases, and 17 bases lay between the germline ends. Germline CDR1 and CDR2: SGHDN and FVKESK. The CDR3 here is CASSQGSAWGVQETQYF. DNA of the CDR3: TGTGCCAGCAGCCAAGGGAGCGCGTGGGGGGTACAAGAGACCCAGTACTTC.

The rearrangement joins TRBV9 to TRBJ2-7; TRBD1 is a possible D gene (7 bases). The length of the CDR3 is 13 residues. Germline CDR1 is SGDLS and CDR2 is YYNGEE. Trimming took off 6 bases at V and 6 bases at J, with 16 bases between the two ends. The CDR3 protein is CASNAGQGGEQYF. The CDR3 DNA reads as TGTGCCAGCAATGCGGGCCAGGGGGGCGAGCAGTACTTC.

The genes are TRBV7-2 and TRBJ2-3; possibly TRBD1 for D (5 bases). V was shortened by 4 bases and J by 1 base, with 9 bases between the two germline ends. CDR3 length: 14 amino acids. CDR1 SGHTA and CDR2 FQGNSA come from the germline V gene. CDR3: CASSYTRGTDTQYF. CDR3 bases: TGTGCCAGCAGCTATACCAGGGGCACAGATACGCAGTATTTT.

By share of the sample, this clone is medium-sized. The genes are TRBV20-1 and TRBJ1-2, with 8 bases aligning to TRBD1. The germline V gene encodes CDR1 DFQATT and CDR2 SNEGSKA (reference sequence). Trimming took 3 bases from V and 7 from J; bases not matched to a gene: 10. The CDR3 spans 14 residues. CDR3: CSASQGAGLGGYTF. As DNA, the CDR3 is TGCAGTGCTAGTCAGGGGGCTGGCCTGGGTGGCTACACCTTC.

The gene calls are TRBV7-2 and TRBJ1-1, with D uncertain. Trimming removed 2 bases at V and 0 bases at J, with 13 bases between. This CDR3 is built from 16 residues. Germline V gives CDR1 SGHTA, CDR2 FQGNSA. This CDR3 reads CASSLLSGAMNTEAFF. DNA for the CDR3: TGTGCCAGCAGCTTACTGTCGGGAGCAATGAACACTGAAGCTTTCTTT.

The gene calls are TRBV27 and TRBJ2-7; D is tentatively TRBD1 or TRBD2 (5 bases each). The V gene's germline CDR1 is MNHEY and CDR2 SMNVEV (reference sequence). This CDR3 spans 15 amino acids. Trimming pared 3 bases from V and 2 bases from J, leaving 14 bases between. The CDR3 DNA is TGTGCCAGCAGTTTGTGGGGGAACCTTCCCTACGAGCAGTACTTC. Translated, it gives CASSLWGNLPYEQYF.

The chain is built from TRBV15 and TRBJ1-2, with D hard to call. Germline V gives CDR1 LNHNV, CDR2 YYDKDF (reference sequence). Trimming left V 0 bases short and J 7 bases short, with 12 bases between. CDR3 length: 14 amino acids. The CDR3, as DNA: TGTGCCACCAGCAGAGATCGAGGCTTGGGTGGCTACACCTTC. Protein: CATSRDRGLGGYTF.

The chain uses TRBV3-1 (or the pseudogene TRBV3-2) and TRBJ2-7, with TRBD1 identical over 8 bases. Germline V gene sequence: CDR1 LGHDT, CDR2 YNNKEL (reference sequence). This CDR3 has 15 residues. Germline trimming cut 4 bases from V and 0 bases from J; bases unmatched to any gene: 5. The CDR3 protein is CASSRRTGSSYEQYF. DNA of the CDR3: TGTGCCAGCAGCCGGAGGACAGGGAGCTCCTACGAGCAGTACTTC.

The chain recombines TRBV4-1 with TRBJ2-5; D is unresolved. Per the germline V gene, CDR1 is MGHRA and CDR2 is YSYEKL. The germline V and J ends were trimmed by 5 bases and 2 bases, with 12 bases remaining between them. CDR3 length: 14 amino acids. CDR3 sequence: CASSDRTNQETQYF. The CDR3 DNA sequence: TGCGCCAGCAGCGACCGGACCAATCAAGAGACCCAGTACTTC.

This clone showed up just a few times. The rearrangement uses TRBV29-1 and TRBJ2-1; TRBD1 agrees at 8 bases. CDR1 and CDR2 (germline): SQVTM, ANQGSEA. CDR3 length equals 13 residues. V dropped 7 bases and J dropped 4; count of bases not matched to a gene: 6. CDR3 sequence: CSGGQGIYNEQFF. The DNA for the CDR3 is TGCAGCGGAGGACAGGGAATTTACAATGAGCAGTTCTTC.

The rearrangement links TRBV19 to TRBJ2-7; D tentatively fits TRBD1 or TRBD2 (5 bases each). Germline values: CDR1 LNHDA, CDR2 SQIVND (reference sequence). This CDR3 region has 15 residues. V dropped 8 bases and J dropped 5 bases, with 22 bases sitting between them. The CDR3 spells CASQRSPGPSHEQYF. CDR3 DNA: TGTGCCAGTCAGAGGTCCCCGGGGCCATCCCACGAGCAGTACTTC. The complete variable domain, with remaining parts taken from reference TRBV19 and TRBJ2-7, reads DGGITQSPKYLFRKEGQNVTLSCEQNLNHDAMYWYRQDPGQGLRLIYYSQIVNDFQKGDIAEGYSVSREKKESFPLTVTSAQKNPTAFYLCASQRSPGPSHEQYFGPGTRLTVT.

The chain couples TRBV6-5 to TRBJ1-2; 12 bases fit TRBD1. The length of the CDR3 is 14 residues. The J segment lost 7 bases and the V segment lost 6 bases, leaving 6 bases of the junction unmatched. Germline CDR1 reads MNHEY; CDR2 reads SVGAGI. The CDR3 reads CASSPGQGAVGYTF. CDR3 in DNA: TGTGCCAGCAGCCCGGGACAGGGGGCGGTTGGCTACACCTTC.

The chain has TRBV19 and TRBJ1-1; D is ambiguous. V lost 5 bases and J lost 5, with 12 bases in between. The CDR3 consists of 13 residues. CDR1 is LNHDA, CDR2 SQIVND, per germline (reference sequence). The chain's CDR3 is CASSSQWETEAFF. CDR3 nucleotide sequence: TGTGCCAGTAGTTCCCAATGGGAGACTGAAGCTTTCTTT. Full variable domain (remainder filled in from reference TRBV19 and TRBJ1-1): DGGITQSPKYLFRKEGQNVTLSCEQNLNHDAMYWYRQDPGQGLRLIYYSQIVNDFQKGDIAEGYSVSREKKESFPLTVTSAQKNPTAFYLCASSSQWETEAFFGQGTRLTVV.

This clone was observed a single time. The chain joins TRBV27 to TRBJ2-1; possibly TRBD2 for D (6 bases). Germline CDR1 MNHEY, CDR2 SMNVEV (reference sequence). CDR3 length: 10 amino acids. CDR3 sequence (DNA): TGTGCTTCGGGGGTTGGTGAGCAGTTCTTC. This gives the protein CASGVGEQFF.

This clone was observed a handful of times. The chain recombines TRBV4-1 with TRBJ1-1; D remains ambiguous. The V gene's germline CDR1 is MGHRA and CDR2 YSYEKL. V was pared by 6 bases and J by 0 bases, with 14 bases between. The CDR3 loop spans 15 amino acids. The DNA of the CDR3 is TGCGCCAGCAGACGCGAGACTGCAATGAACACTGAAGCTTTCTTT. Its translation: CASRRETAMNTEAFF.

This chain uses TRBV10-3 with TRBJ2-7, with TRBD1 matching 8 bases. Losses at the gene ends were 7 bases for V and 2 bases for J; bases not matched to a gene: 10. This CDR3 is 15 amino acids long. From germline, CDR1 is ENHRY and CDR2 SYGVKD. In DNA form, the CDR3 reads TGTGCCATCAATCAAGAACAGGGGGGTCCCTACGAGCAGTACTTC. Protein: CAINQEQGGPYEQYF.

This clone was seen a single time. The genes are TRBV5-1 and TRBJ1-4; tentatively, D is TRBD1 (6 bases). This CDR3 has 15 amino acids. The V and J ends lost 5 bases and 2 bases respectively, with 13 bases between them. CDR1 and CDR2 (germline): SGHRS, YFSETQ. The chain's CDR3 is CASREQGITNEKLFF. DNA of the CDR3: TGCGCCAGCAGGGAGCAGGGGATCACTAATGAAAAACTGTTTTTT.

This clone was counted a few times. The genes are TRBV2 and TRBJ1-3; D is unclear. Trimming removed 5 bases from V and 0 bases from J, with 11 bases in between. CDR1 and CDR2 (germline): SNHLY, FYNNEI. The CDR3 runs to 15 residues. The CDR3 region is CASSPRSSSGNTIYF. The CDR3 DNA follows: TGTGCCAGCAGTCCCCGGTCCAGCTCTGGAAACACCATATATTTT.

CDR3 loop: CASSDRDRGRGETQYF. The DNA of the CDR3 is TGTGCCAGCAGCGACCGGGACAGGGGGCGCGGGGAGACCCAGTACTTC. V is TRBV7-9 and J is TRBJ2-5, with 12 bases aligning to TRBD1. Germline values: CDR1 SEHNR, CDR2 FQNEAQ (reference sequence). This CDR3 is 16 amino acids long. V dropped 5 bases and J dropped 5; count of bases not matched to a gene: 9.